The present T cell receptor (beta chain) was sequenced within a study of patients and donors after allogeneic stem cell transplantation. Each CDR3 protein is one row after TCRdb ran MiXCR on the RT-PCR reads. The data show about a million distinct CDR3 sequences, with 15% to 20% seen just once and 6% held by the top ten. The V gene lost 1 base and the J gene lost 6 bases, with 10 bases spanning the gap. CDR1 and CDR2 (germline): DFQATT, SNEGSKA (reference sequence). The CDR3 totals 13 residues. This TCR was recovered from a human donor who was either an allogeneic HSCT recipient or a stem cell or donor lymphocyte infusion donor (not recorded which). It is not recorded whose cells these are; they may come from a transplant donor. The sample consisted of blood, either unsorted or a sorted T cell fraction (not recorded which). V usage is TRBV20-1 and J usage is TRBJ2-1; D unresolved. The CDR3 DNA follows: TGCAGTGCTAGAGGTTTTTGGGGCAATGAGCAGTTCTTC. Encoded protein: CSARGFWGNEQFF.